The TCR beta chain described here comes from a study of T cells in Graves' hyperthyroidism and ophthalmopathy. This clonotype was found many times. Based on clinical symptoms, serum thyroxine and TRAb, thyroid ultrasound and orbital computed tomography, diagnoses were reached. From RNA transcripts, TCR beta CDR3 regions were amplified. The TCR CDR3 first-round RT-PCR relied on the HTBI primer set. TCRdb processed the multiplex PCR reads anew with MiXCR; each CDR3 protein has one entry. Here the sample spans 350,000 to 450,000 distinct CDR3 sequences, more than 13% being singletons. The CDR3 has 11 residues. V dropped 5 bases and J dropped 7 bases, with 11 bases sitting between them. Germline CDR1 reads GTSNPN; CDR2 reads SVGIG (reference sequence).

The sample taken for sequencing was blood. This chain connects TRBV30 to TRBJ1-1, with a tentative D call TRBD1 (5 bases). The clonotype was recovered from a man between 45 and 60 years old with Graves' ophthalmopathy. CDR3 bases: TGTGCCTGGGGGGACTTTAGTGAAGCTTTCTTT. Translated: CAWGDFSEAFF. Drawing the rest from reference TRBV30 and TRBJ1-1, the complete variable domain is SQTIHQWPATLVQPVGSPLSLECTVEGTSNPNLYWYRQAAGRGLQLLFYSVGIGQISSEVPQNLSASRPQDRQFILSSKKLLLSDSGFYLCAWGDFSEAFFGQGTRLTVV.